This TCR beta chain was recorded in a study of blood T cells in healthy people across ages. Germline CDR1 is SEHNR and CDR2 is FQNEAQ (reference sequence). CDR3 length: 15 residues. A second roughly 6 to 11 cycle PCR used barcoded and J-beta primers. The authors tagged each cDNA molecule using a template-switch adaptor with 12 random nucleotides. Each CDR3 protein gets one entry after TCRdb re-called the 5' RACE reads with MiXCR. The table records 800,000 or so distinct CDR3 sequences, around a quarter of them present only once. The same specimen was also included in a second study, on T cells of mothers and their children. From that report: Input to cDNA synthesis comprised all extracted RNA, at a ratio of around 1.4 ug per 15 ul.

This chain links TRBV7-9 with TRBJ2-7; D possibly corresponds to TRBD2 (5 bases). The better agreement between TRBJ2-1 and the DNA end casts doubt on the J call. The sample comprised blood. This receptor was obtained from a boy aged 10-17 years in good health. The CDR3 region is CASTDSFDAYNEQFF. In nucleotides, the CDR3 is TGTGCCAGCACGGACTCGTTTGACGCCTACAATGAGCAGTTCTTC.